A selection of T cell receptor beta chains follows, all from one sample in a study of T cell responses to AZD1222 COVID-19 vaccine. Profiling relied on immunoSEQ multiplex PCR, and the TCRdb table lists in-frame clones only, not all of them. The table shows 75,000 to 100,000 clones, with 90% occurring only once. This specimen was peripheral blood, taken on day 0 of AZD1222 vaccination. These receptors were collected from an adult in good health. Both conserved end residues are part of each CDR3. The D gene is left open where the match is weak. Size tells how often a clone was seen (once, few, many) or the class of an expanded clone, and some rows leave it out.

j_call clone_size v_call d_call cdr3_aa cdr3_nt
TRBJ1-1 - TRBV5-4 - CASSLGQVNTEAFF TGTGCCAGCAGCTTGGGACAGGTAAACACTGAAGCTTTCTTT
TRBJ1-1 once TRBV18 - CASSPRNTEAFF TGTGCCAGCTCACCAAGGAACACTGAAGCTTTCTTT
TRBJ1-6 - TRBV6-2/TRBV6-3 TRBD1 CASSPGTVNSPLHF TGTGCCAGCAGTCCCGGGACAGTTAATTCACCCCTCCACTTT
TRBJ1-2 - TRBV7-9 - CATLSVASVANYGYTF TGTGCTACCCTGAGTGTTGCAAGCGTAGCTAACTATGGCTACACCTTC
TRBJ1-1 few TRBV7-6 - CASTVLQGAGTTEAFF TGTGCCAGCACCGTACTCCAGGGTGCTGGAACCACTGAAGCTTTCTTT
TRBJ1-2 once TRBV9 TRBD1 CASSPQAGTAYGYTF TGTGCCAGCAGCCCTCAGGCAGGGACAGCCTATGGCTACACCTTC
TRBJ2-2 - TRBV4-3 TRBD2 CASSQDLSSGGIELFF TGCGCCAGCAGCCAAGATCTATCCAGCGGGGGGATAGAGCTGTTTTTT
TRBJ1-1 - TRBV19 - CASRQARFMNTEAFF TGTGCCAGCCGACAGGCACGATTTATGAACACTGAAGCTTTCTTT
TRBJ2-3 - TRBV18 - CASSPINTDTQYF TGTGCCAGCTCACCGATAAACACAGATACGCAGTATTTT
TRBJ1-4 - TRBV4-1 - CASSQDLAITNEKLFF TGCGCCAGCAGCCAAGACCTGGCTATAACTAATGAAAAACTGTTTTTT
TRBJ1-1 - TRBV20-1 - CSASVGGSGTEAFF TGCAGTGCTAGTGTTGGGGGCTCGGGCACTGAAGCTTTCTTT
TRBJ1-5 - TRBV2 - CASTGTRAPNQPQHF TGTGCCAGCACTGGAACCAGGGCGCCCAATCAGCCCCAGCATTTT
TRBJ2-7 - TRBV5-1 TRBD2 CASSPRRTSGGQTGEQYF TGCGCCAGCAGCCCACGGAGGACTAGCGGGGGGCAGACCGGAGAGCAGTACTTC
TRBJ1-2 once TRBV29-1 TRBD1 CSVELQGYGYTF TGCAGCGTTGAATTACAGGGGTATGGCTACACCTTC
TRBJ2-5 - TRBV6-2/TRBV6-3 - CASSYPTQYF TGTGCCAGCAGTTATCCGACCCAGTACTTC
TRBJ2-5 - TRBV7-9 - CASGGTGLQETQYF TGTGCCAGCGGCGGCACCGGGCTCCAAGAGACCCAGTACTTC
TRBJ2-7 once TRBV19 - CASTLGVGGTYEQYF TGTGCCAGTACCCTAGGGGTAGGGGGAACCTACGAGCAGTACTTC
TRBJ2-5 - TRBV27 - CASSFEGGRETQYF TGTGCCAGCAGTTTTGAGGGGGGGCGAGAGACCCAGTACTTC
TRBJ1-1 few TRBV9 - CASSVVGGAEAFF TGTGCCAGCAGCGTCGTTGGAGGGGCTGAAGCTTTCTTT
TRBJ2-7 - TRBV19 - CASSPDSPGSYEQYF TGTGCCAGTAGTCCCGACAGTCCGGGGTCCTACGAGCAGTACTTC
TRBJ2-3 - TRBV2 - CASSLPNTDTQYF TGTGCCAGCAGTTTGCCGAACACAGATACGCAGTATTTT
TRBJ1-2 - TRBV23-1 TRBD1 CASSQSEGQGYYGYTF TGCGCCAGCAGTCAATCGGAGGGACAGGGCTACTATGGCTACACCTTC
TRBJ2-3 - TRBV7-9 - CASSSRVGRRTDTQYF TGTGCCAGCAGCTCCCGGGTGGGTCGACGCACAGATACGCAGTATTTT
TRBJ2-7 - TRBV24-1 - CATSATEHSYEQYF TGTGCCACCAGTGCAACGGAGCACTCCTACGAGCAGTACTTC
TRBJ1-5 - TRBV27 - CASALQGNQPQHF TGTGCCAGCGCACTACAGGGTAATCAGCCCCAGCATTTT
TRBJ1-1 - TRBV5-6 - CASSLVTAWYTEAFF TGTGCCAGCAGCTTGGTTACAGCTTGGTACACTGAAGCTTTCTTT
TRBJ1-6 - TRBV5-6 - CASSRGQHNSPLHF TGTGCCAGCAGCCGCGGACAGCATAATTCACCCCTCCACTTT
TRBJ1-5 few TRBV19 - CASSLQGGQPQHF TGTGCCAGTAGCCTACAGGGTGGGCAGCCCCAGCATTTT
TRBJ2-7 - TRBV6-2/TRBV6-3 - CASSYSMGNYEQYF TGTGCCAGCAGTTACTCGATGGGCAACTACGAGCAGTACTTC
TRBJ1-1 - TRBV5-4 - CASSLVSGRAFF TGTGCCAGCAGCTTGGTCTCAGGCCGAGCTTTCTTT
TRBJ2-7 - TRBV5-1 TRBD2 CASSLSAGGPLEQYF TGCGCCAGCAGCTTGTCAGCGGGGGGACCGCTCGAGCAGTACTTC
TRBJ1-5 few TRBV25-1 - CASSDSRLNQPQHF TGTGCCAGCAGTGACAGCAGGCTCAATCAGCCCCAGCATTTT
TRBJ2-2 - TRBV3-1/TRBV3-2 - CASRTGPNTGELFF TGTGCCAGCAGGACAGGTCCGAACACCGGGGAGCTGTTTTTT
TRBJ2-7 few TRBV9 - CASSVSPGANSDEQYF TGTGCCAGCAGCGTAAGCCCGGGGGCCAACAGCGACGAGCAGTACTTC
TRBJ1-1 - TRBV7-9 - CASERGRNTEAFF TGTGCCAGCGAGAGGGGTAGGAACACTGAAGCTTTCTTT
TRBJ1-1 - TRBV27 - CASSFPYTSSPLAFF TGTGCCAGCAGTTTCCCATACACATCTTCCCCCCTTGCTTTCTTT
TRBJ2-3 - TRBV2 TRBD2 CASSTSGGASDTQYF TGTGCCAGTTCGACTAGCGGGGGGGCCTCAGATACGCAGTATTTT
TRBJ2-3 - TRBV5-4 - CASGASRPTDTQYF TGTGCCAGCGGGGCTTCGAGACCCACAGATACGCAGTATTTT
TRBJ1-2 - TRBV24-1 TRBD1 CATAQGKDGYTF TGTGCCACTGCACAGGGGAAGGATGGCTACACCTTC
TRBJ1-1 - TRBV12-3/TRBV12-4 - CASSLGEAFF TGTGCCAGCTCGCTTGGGGAAGCTTTCTTT
TRBJ1-3 - TRBV5-1 - CASSMEGGIRAIYF TGCGCCAGCAGTATGGAGGGCGGGATAAGGGCCATATATTTT
TRBJ1-6 - TRBV9 - CASSTRKETRSPLHF TGTGCCAGCAGCACAAGGAAGGAAACGCGATCACCCCTCCACTTT
TRBJ2-1 - TRBV7-9 TRBD2 CASNLALAGNNEQFF TGTGCCAGCAACCTCGCCCTAGCGGGGAACAATGAGCAGTTCTTC
TRBJ1-2 - TRBV5-6 - CASSRGLGYTF TGTGCCAGCAGCCGGGGATTAGGCTACACCTTC
TRBJ1-1 - TRBV29-1 - CSVVWQENTEAFF TGCAGCGTTGTTTGGCAGGAGAACACTGAAGCTTTCTTT
TRBJ2-1 once TRBV6-5 - CASSYGGVNEQFF TGTGCCAGCAGTTACGGCGGGGTCAATGAGCAGTTCTTC